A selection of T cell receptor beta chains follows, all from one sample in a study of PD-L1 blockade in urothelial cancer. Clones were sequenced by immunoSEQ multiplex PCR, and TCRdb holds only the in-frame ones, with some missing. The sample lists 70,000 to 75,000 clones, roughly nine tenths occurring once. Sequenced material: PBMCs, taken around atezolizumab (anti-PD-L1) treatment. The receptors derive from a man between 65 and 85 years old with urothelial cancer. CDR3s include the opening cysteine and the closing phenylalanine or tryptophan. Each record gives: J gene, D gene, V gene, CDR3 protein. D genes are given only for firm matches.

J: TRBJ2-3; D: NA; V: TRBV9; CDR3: CASSPGHSTDTQYF
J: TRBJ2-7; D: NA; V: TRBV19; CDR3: CASSSNSRSYEQYF
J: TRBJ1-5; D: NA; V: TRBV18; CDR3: CASSPDGNQPQHF
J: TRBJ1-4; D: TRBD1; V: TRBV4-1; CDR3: CASSQNAGGFEKLFF
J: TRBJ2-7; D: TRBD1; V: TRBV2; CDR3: CASSGQGVGVHYEQYF
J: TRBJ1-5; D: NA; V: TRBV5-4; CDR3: CASSLDGQPQHF
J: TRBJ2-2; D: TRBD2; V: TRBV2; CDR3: CASSETSGMATGELFF
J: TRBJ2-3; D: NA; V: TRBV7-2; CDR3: CASSLWTGTDTQYF
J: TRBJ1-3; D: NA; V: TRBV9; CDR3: CASSRDSGNTIYF
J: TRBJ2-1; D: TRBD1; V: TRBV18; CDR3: CASSPWGQGVNEQFF
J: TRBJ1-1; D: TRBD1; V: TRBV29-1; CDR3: CSAEQGQMNTEAFF
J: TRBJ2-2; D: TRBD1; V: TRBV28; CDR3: CASRTGMAGELFF
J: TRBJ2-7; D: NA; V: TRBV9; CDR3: CASSVGNTYEQYF
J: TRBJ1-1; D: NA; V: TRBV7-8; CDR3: CASSLLGGRNTEAFF
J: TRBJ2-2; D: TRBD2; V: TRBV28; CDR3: CASRIRTSDHTGELFF
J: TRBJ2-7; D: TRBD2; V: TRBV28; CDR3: CASSTTPGGSYEQYF
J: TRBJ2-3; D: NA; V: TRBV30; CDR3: CAWSVRIKGHGDTQYF
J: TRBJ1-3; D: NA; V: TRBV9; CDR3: CASSVVGGNTIYF